These 19 T cell receptor beta chains came from one sample sequenced in a study of post-analysis software for immune sequencing data. Points from the study as a whole: Four or five TRBV segments were more frequent in patients than controls; TRBV5-6, TRBV5-1 and TRBV20-1 belonged to this group.

Prepared TCR beta cDNA libraries contained unique molecular identifiers. TCRdb reprocessed the PCR reads with MiXCR, giving one entry per CDR3 protein. The data contain 650,000 to 850,000 distinct CDR3 sequences, approximately 57% of them singletons. Their antigens are not known. Sequenced: blood. These TCRs come from a girl under 18 with multiple sclerosis.

In its sample, this clonotype was seen many times. This CDR3 is CSVEEGSYEQYF. The CDR3 DNA reads TGCAGCGTTGAAGAGGGGTCCTACGAGCAGTACTTC. The chain uses TRBV29-1 and TRBJ2-7; D unclear. Germline V gene data show CDR1 as SQVTM and CDR2 as ANQGSEA. The CDR3 sequence is 12 residues long. Between the trimmed V and J ends, which lost 0 bases and 1 base, there was a span of 4 bases.

This clonotype has only a few counts. This chain joins TRBV6-4 and TRBJ1-2, with TRBD1 matching over 9 bases. Per germline, CDR1 MRHNA and CDR2 SNTAGT. The V and J ends lost 0 bases and 2 bases, in that order; junction bases with no gene match: 1. CDR3 length equals 15 residues. In nucleotides, the CDR3 is TGTGCCAGCAGTGACTCGACAGGGGGGAACTATGGCTACACCTTC. It yields the protein CASSDSTGGNYGYTF.

In its sample, this clonotype was seen a few times. This chain links TRBV6-4 with TRBJ2-1; 9 bases match TRBD2. CDR1 and CDR2 from the germline V gene are MRHNA and SNTAGT. CDR3 length: 16 residues. Trimming cost V 0 bases and J 4 bases; bases outside gene matches: 4. The CDR3 DNA reads TGTGCCAGCAGTGACTCTAGACTAGCGGCATACAATGAGCAGTTCTTC. Its translation: CASSDSRLAAYNEQFF.

J is TRBJ1-5 and V is TRBV7-8; 7 bases match TRBD1. Germline CDR1 and CDR2: SGHVS and FQNEAQ. V lost 5 bases and J lost 0; bases outside the gene matches: 4. This CDR3 contains 15 residues. In DNA, the CDR3 is TGTGCCAGCAGCCTCCGGGACAGTAGCAATCAGCCCCAGCATTTT. This gives the protein CASSLRDSSNQPQHF. The full variable domain, its missing parts supplied by reference TRBV7-8 and TRBJ1-5, is GAGVSQSPRYKVAKRGQDVALRCDPISGHVSLFWYQQALGQGPEFLTYFQNEAQLDKSGLPSDRFFAERPEGSVSTLKIQRTQQEDSAVYLCASSLRDSSNQPQHFGDGTRLSIL.

On this clonotype itself: A much bigger clone sits one base away, suggesting this may be a read error. The V and J genes are TRBV7-6 and TRBJ2-3; maybe TRBD1 (6 bases). Germline CDR1 reads SGHVS; CDR2 reads FNYEAQ. With 4 bases removed from V and 2 bases from J, the gap between germline ends came to 13 bases. CDR3 length: 15 amino acids. The CDR3 DNA reads TGTGCCAGCAGCTCGGGACATCTCTCCACAGATACGCAGTATTTT. Amino acid sequence: CASSSGHLSTDTQYF.

The chain couples TRBV7-8 to TRBJ1-5; 9 positions agree with TRBD1. The CDR3 is 14 residues long. With V trimmed by 1 base and J by 11 bases, 6 bases remained unmatched. CDR1 and CDR2 from the germline V gene are SGHVS and FQNEAQ. The CDR3 DNA is TGTGCCAGCAGCTTAGACAGGGGGCTGCAAGCCCAGCATTTT. Translation: CASSLDRGLQAQHF.

The V and J genes are TRBV7-9 and TRBJ2-3; D not certain. The CDR3 runs 16 residues. The V and J ends lost 2 bases and 0 bases respectively, with 12 bases between them. Germline V gene sequence: CDR1 SEHNR, CDR2 FQNEAQ (reference sequence). Here the CDR3 DNA reads TGTGCCAGCAGCTTAAGTGATAGGAGAAGCACAGATACGCAGTATTTT. This translates into CASSLSDRRSTDTQYF.

The chain is built from TRBV7-9 and TRBJ2-1, with 13 bases lining up with TRBD2. The CDR3 spans 15 residues. Per the germline V gene, CDR1 is SEHNR and CDR2 is FQNEAQ (reference sequence). J gave up 8 bases and V 3 bases, and 4 bases lay outside the gene matches. CDR3 amino acids: CASSFPGTSGDEQFF. The DNA for the CDR3 is TGTGCCAGCAGCTTCCCTGGGACTAGCGGGGATGAGCAGTTCTTC.

The chain employs TRBV20-1 and TRBJ2-5, with 8 bases fitting TRBD2. With 0 bases clipped from V and 5 bases from J, the junction kept 8 bases outside the gene matches. Per the germline V gene, CDR1 is DFQATT and CDR2 is SNEGSKA (reference sequence). The CDR3 loop spans 15 amino acids. CDR3 DNA: TGCAGTGCTAGAGATCTAGCGGGCCCACAGGAGACCCAGTACTTC. This sequence encodes CSARDLAGPQETQYF.

The chain uses TRBV4-1 and TRBJ2-7, with a possible D match to TRBD1 (5 bases). Trimming cost V 3 bases and J 4 bases, with 16 bases left between them. The germline gives CDR1 MGHRA, CDR2 YSYEKL. The CDR3 consists of 15 residues. CDR3: CASSHEGALWYEQYF. As DNA, the CDR3 is TGCGCCAGCAGCCATGAAGGGGCTCTTTGGTACGAGCAGTACTTC.

This chain connects TRBV7-8 to TRBJ1-1, with D maybe TRBD1 (5 bases). This CDR3 is built from 16 residues. The V gene lost 2 bases and the J gene lost 3 bases, with 16 bases spanning the gap. Germline V gene sequence: CDR1 SGHVS, CDR2 FQNEAQ. CDR3 coding DNA: TGTGCCAGCAGCTTAAGTCTTTCAGGGCATTACACTGAAGCTTTCTTT. It is translated as CASSLSLSGHYTEAFF.

The J gene is TRBJ1-1, the V gene TRBV7-3, with 7 bases that match TRBD1. The germline V gene has CDR1 SGHTA and CDR2 FQGTGA. This CDR3 spans 15 amino acids. J lost 1 base, V lost 8 bases, and 10 bases had no gene match. CDR3 DNA sequence: TGTGCCAGCGCCCTCCAGGGGGGAGCGAACACTGAAGCTTTCTTT. Its translation is CASALQGGANTEAFF.

The CDR3: CASSQDVGGYTF. As DNA, the CDR3 is TGTGCCAGCAGCCAAGACGTAGGAGGCTACACCTTC. The rearrangement joins TRBV3-1 to TRBJ1-2; D is ambiguous. The germline V gene has CDR1 LGHDT and CDR2 YNNKEL (reference sequence). V lost 0 bases to trimming and J lost 8 bases, with 7 bases between them. This CDR3 is 12 amino acids long.

V is TRBV7-9 and J is TRBJ2-3; D gene unclear. The CDR3 runs to 15 residues. Germline assignment: CDR1 SEHNR and CDR2 FQNEAQ (reference sequence). The V gene lost 3 bases and the J gene lost 1 base, with 11 bases spanning the gap. Written as DNA, the CDR3 is TGTGCCAGCAGCTTTTACGGGTCGGGCACAGATACGCAGTATTTT. Its protein product is CASSFYGSGTDTQYF.

The rearrangement joins TRBV29-1 to TRBJ2-7, with 7 bases matching TRBD1. Germline assignment: CDR1 SQVTM and CDR2 ANQGSEA. Trimming removed 6 bases from V and 0 bases from J; junction bases left unmatched: 5. This CDR3 comprises 13 residues. The CDR3 coding sequence is TGCAGCGTCAACAGGGGCCTCTCCTACGAGCAGTACTTC. This gives the protein CSVNRGLSYEQYF.

This sequence joins TRBV12-3 or TRBV12-4 and TRBJ2-3; 8 bases line up with TRBD2. The CDR3 runs 16 residues. J was trimmed by 4 bases and V by 4 bases; bases with no gene match: 10. The DNA of the CDR3 is TGTGCCAGCAGTTCGAGAGCGGGAGCGGGGTCAGATACGCAGTATTTT. This encodes CASSSRAGAGSDTQYF.

The genes are TRBV12-3 or TRBV12-4 and TRBJ1-5, with a possible D match to TRBD1 (5 bases). The CDR3 spans 15 residues. Trimming shortened V by 6 bases and J by 1 base, and 13 bases separated the two germline ends. This CDR3 reads CASRLQGGSNQPQHF. CDR3 DNA sequence: TGTGCCAGCAGACTCCAGGGAGGGAGCAATCAGCCCCAGCATTTT.

The CDR3 spells CASRAEPYNSPLHF. The CDR3, as DNA: TGTGCCAGCAGGGCAGAGCCCTATAATTCACCCCTCCACTTT. The rearrangement links TRBV7-9 to TRBJ1-6; D call uncertain. The CDR3 loop spans 14 amino acids. V lost 6 bases to trimming and J lost 2 bases, with 8 bases between them. The V gene's germline CDR1 is SEHNR and CDR2 FQNEAQ (reference sequence).

The rearrangement joins TRBV12-3 or TRBV12-4 to TRBJ2-3; 9 bases align to TRBD2. V lost 6 bases to trimming and J lost 2 bases; unmatched junction nucleotides: 3. The CDR3 totals 14 residues. The chain's CDR3 is CASRRGGDTDTQYF. In DNA form, the CDR3 reads TGTGCCAGCAGGCGCGGGGGGGACACAGATACGCAGTATTTT.